This passage covers 21 T cell receptor beta chains from one sample sequenced in a study of response to subunit inactivated influenza vaccine. TCRdb reanalysed the RT-PCR reads using MiXCR and keeps one entry per CDR3 protein. The table includes 450,000 to 550,000 distinct CDR3 sequences, roughly 27% detected once. This sample comprised CD4+ T cells sorted from PBMCs, obtained roughly 5 days after vaccination. Source of these receptors: a man in his forties or fifties who received an inactivated influenza vaccine.

V gene TRBV5-1 combines with J gene TRBJ2-2; D gene uncertain. Germline V CDR1 and CDR2: SGHRS, YFSETQ. There are 15 residues in the CDR3. Deletions cut 0 bases from V and 5 bases from J, with 11 bases between. The CDR3: CASSLAARTTGELFF. CDR3 DNA sequence: TGCGCCAGCAGCTTGGCTGCACGGACGACCGGGGAGCTGTTTTTT.

The gene calls are TRBV10-3 and TRBJ2-5; 7 bases align to TRBD2. The germline gives CDR1 ENHRY, CDR2 SYGVKD. Germline trimming cut 5 bases from V and 1 base from J; bases unmatched to any gene: 7. This CDR3 has 15 residues. CDR3 in DNA: TGTGCCATCAGTCCTAGGGAGGGTGCCCAAGAGACCCAGTACTTC. Its protein is CAISPREGAQETQYF.

This clonotype was recorded a few times. The V and J genes are TRBV20-1 and TRBJ1-1; a weak D match, TRBD1 (6 bases). V gave up 5 bases and J gave up 3 bases, with 25 bases separating them. Per the germline V gene, CDR1 is DFQATT and CDR2 is SNEGSKA (reference sequence). The length of the CDR3 is 17 residues. DNA of the CDR3: TGCAGTGCTGTGGGACACTTGATTCCGTCTAGAGACACTGAAGCTTTCTTT. Translation gives CSAVGHLIPSRDTEAFF.

This chain joins TRBV6-1 and TRBJ2-7; 10 bases are shared with TRBD1. CDR1 is MNHNS, CDR2 SASEGT, per germline. The CDR3 length is 14 residues. After removal of 3 bases from V and 4 bases from J, the junction contained 3 bases not matched to a gene. The DNA of the CDR3 is TGTGCCAGCAGTGACCGGGACAGGGGATACGAGCAGTACTTC. It is translated as CASSDRDRGYEQYF.

A few counts support this clonotype. The chain uses TRBV27 and TRBJ2-7; 8 bases are shared with TRBD2. The CDR3 totals 14 residues. CDR1 and CDR2 (germline): MNHEY, SMNVEV (reference sequence). V lost 8 bases and J lost 0; bases outside the gene matches: 6. CDR3 coding DNA: TGTGCCAGCGCCGACCTAGCGGGCTCCTACGAGCAGTACTTC. Encoded protein: CASADLAGSYEQYF.

This rearrangement joins TRBV5-1 to TRBJ2-2; D unresolved. V was cut by 0 bases and J by 1 base, with 7 bases left in between. Germline V gives CDR1 SGHRS, CDR2 YFSETQ. This CDR3 comprises 15 residues. CDR3 sequence reads: CASSLGEKNTGELFF. In DNA, the CDR3 is TGCGCCAGCAGCTTGGGGGAAAAGAACACCGGGGAGCTGTTTTTT.

This clonotype was detected a few times. The V gene is TRBV27, the J gene TRBJ1-4; maybe TRBD1 (6 bases). V shed 8 bases and J shed 5 bases, with 18 bases lying between them. CDR3 length: 15 amino acids. Germline V CDR1 and CDR2: MNHEY, SMNVEV (reference sequence). The CDR3 region has the DNA TGTGCCAGCTGCCCGGGGGCATATAGCAATGAAAAACTGTTTTTT. Its protein product is CASCPGAYSNEKLFF.

A few counts support this clonotype. The gene calls are TRBV3-1 and TRBJ2-5, with D perhaps given as TRBD1 or TRBD2 (6 bases each). The germline V gene encodes CDR1 LGHDT and CDR2 YNNKEL (reference sequence). Trimming pared 0 bases from V and 4 bases from J, leaving 12 bases between. The CDR3 contains 15 residues. CDR3 loop: CASSQDRGAIETQYF. In DNA, the CDR3 is TGTGCCAGCAGCCAAGATAGGGGGGCGATAGAGACCCAGTACTTC.

This clonotype was picked up a small number of times. V gene TRBV20-1 combines with J gene TRBJ2-7, with 11 bases aligning to TRBD2. Trimming cost V 3 bases and J 6 bases; bases outside gene matches: 19. CDR3 length: 18 amino acids. Germline lookup yields CDR1 DFQATT and CDR2 SNEGSKA (reference sequence). DNA of the CDR3: TGCAGTGCTAGGTCCGGGACTAGCGGACAACCCTACGGTCTCGAGCAGTACTTC. Translated, it gives CSARSGTSGQPYGLEQYF.

This chain links TRBV4-2 with TRBJ2-1, with TRBD2 matching 8 bases. Germline values: CDR1 LGHNA, CDR2 YNFKEQ. V trimming: 0 bases; J trimming: 0 bases; junction bases outside the gene matches: 4. The length of the CDR3 is 17 residues. The CDR3, as DNA: TGTGCCAGCAGCCAAGAAGCGGGAGCTTTCTCCTACAATGAGCAGTTCTTC. Its protein is CASSQEAGAFSYNEQFF.

This clonotype was detected a few times. The chain has TRBV24-1 and TRBJ2-5; TRBD1 matches 7 bases. The CDR3 contains 15 residues. Trimming removed 3 bases from V and 2 bases from J; junction bases left unmatched: 5. CDR1 and CDR2 (germline): KGHDR, SFDVKD. This chain's CDR3 is CATSDARDRQETQYF. Here the CDR3 DNA reads TGTGCCACCAGTGATGCCCGGGACAGACAAGAGACCCAGTACTTC.

V usage is TRBV3-1 and J usage is TRBJ2-7; 11 positions agree with TRBD2. V lost 4 bases, J lost 4 bases, and 6 bases stayed unmatched. CDR1 and CDR2 (germline): LGHDT, YNNKEL (reference sequence). The CDR3 consists of 15 residues. The CDR3: CASSLLTSGKYEQYF. The CDR3 DNA reads TGTGCCAGCAGCCTCTTGACTAGCGGGAAATACGAGCAGTACTTC.

This clonotype was observed a few times. The chain links TRBV25-1 to TRBJ2-4; 8 bases fit TRBD1. J lost 1 base, V lost 8 bases, and 13 bases had no gene match. The CDR3 length is 17 residues. Germline V gene sequence: CDR1 MGHDK, CDR2 SYGVNS. This CDR3 is CASFGARTGSAKNIQYF. The CDR3 nucleotides are TGTGCCAGCTTCGGCGCGAGGACAGGGTCGGCCAAAAACATTCAGTACTTC.

V and J are TRBV4-3 and TRBJ1-2; D remains unclear. The CDR3 runs to 14 residues. V lost 1 base and J lost 1, with 7 bases in between. The germline V gene encodes CDR1 LGHNA and CDR2 YSLEER. The CDR3 DNA reads TGCGCCAGCAGCCAAGTACCGGATAACTATGGCTACACCTTC. This sequence encodes CASSQVPDNYGYTF.

The chain joins TRBV4-3 to TRBJ1-4, with D perhaps matching TRBD1 (5 bases). The germline V gene has CDR1 LGHNA and CDR2 YSLEER. Trimming removed 4 bases from V and 4 bases from J, with 16 bases in between. The CDR3 is 16 residues long. The CDR3 is CASSPHRMGINEKLFF. The CDR3 DNA follows: TGCGCCAGCAGCCCGCACAGGATGGGGATTAATGAAAAACTGTTTTTT.

This clonotype was recorded at least ten times. CDR3 nucleotide sequence: TGCAGTGCTCGACAGGCTTATAGCAATCAGCCCCAGCATTTT. It encodes CSARQAYSNQPQHF. The chain links TRBV20-1 to TRBJ1-5, with TRBD1 as a possible D gene (6 bases). The V end lost 5 bases, the J end lost 0 bases, and 11 bases lay between the germline ends. Germline values: CDR1 DFQATT, CDR2 SNEGSKA (reference sequence). This CDR3 is 14 amino acids long.

This clonotype was detected only a few times. This chain joins TRBV28 and TRBJ2-7, with 8 nucleotides matching TRBD2. Per the germline V gene, CDR1 is MDHEN and CDR2 is SYDVKM. V lost 5 bases to trimming and J lost 4 bases; unmatched junction nucleotides: 10. This CDR3 comprises 15 residues. The CDR3 sequence: CASSLQGLAGYEQYF. For the CDR3, the DNA is TGTGCCAGCAGTCTCCAAGGGCTAGCGGGTTACGAGCAGTACTTC.

This clonotype turned up a few times. V gene TRBV6-2 or TRBV6-3 combines with J gene TRBJ2-7; tentative D call: TRBD2 (6 bases). The germline CDR1 and CDR2 sequences are MNHEY and SVGEGT. The germline V and J ends were trimmed by 6 bases and 0 bases, with 15 bases remaining between them. This CDR3 contains 15 residues. The CDR3 sequence is CASRPTSLRSYEQYF. The CDR3 nucleotides read TGTGCCAGCAGGCCCACTAGCCTCCGCTCCTACGAGCAGTACTTC.

The V and J genes are TRBV18 and TRBJ1-1; D gene unclear. Germline V gene data show CDR1 as KGHSH and CDR2 as LQKENI. V was pared by 3 bases and J by 1 base, with 9 bases between. This CDR3 comprises 14 residues. This chain's CDR3 is CASSPRGSNTEAFF. CDR3 in DNA: TGTGCCAGCTCACCCCGGGGTTCGAACACTGAAGCTTTCTTT.

This clonotype was picked up a small number of times. Just one base apart from a much larger clone, this may be a read error. The chain combines TRBV7-9 with TRBJ2-7; 7 bases are a match to TRBD2. V gave up 5 bases and J gave up 3 bases; unmatched junction bases: 4. CDR1 and CDR2 (germline): SEHNR, FQNEAQ (reference sequence). The CDR3 totals 13 residues. The CDR3 nucleotides are TGTGCCAGCAGCGTCGCGGGGGTCTACGAGCAGTACTTC. This encodes CASSVAGVYEQYF.

This clonotype appeared a few times. V is TRBV29-1 and J is TRBJ1-2; D is possibly TRBD1 (6 bases). The CDR3 has 14 amino acids. The germline CDR1 and CDR2 sequences are SQVTM and ANQGSEA. CDR3: CTATGPPSNYGYTF. In DNA form, the CDR3 reads TGCACCGCGACAGGTCCCCCTTCTAACTATGGCTACACCTTC.